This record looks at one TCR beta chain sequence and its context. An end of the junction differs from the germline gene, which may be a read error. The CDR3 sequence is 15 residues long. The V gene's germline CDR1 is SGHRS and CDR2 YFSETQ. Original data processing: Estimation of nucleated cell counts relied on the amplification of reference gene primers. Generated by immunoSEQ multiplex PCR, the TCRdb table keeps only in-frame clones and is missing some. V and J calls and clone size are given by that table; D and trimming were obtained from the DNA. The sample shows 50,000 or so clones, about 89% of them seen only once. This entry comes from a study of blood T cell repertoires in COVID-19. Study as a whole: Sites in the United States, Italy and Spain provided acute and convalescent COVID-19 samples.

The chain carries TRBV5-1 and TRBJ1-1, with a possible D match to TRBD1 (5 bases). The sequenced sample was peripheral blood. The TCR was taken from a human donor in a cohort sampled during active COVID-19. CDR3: CASSLAQAGNAEAFF. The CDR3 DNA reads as TGCGCCAGCAGCTTGGCCCAGGCAGGGAACGCTGAAGCTTTCTTT. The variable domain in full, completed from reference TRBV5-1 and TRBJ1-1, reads KAGVTQTPRYLIKTRGQQVTLSCSPISGHRSVSWYQQTPGQGLQFLFEYFSETQRNKGNFPGRFSGRQFSNSRSEMNVSTLELGDSALYLCASSLAQAGNAEAFFGQGTRLTVV.